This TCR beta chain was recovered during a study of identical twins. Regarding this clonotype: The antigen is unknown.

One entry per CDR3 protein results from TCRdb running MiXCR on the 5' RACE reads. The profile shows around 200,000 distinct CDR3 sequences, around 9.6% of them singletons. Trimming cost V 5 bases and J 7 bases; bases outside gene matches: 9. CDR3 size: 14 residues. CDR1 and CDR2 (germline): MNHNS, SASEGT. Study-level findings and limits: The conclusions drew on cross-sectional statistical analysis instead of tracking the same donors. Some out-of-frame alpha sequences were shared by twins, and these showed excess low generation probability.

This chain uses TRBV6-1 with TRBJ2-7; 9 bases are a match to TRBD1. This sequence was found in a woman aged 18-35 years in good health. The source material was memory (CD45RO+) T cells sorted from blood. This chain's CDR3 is CASSTGTGKGEQYF. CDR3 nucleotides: TGTGCCAGCAGTACCGGGACAGGGAAAGGGGAGCAGTACTTC.